This TCR beta chain was captured by sequencing in a study of T cell changes during pregnancy in multiple sclerosis. Clones were read by immunoSEQ multiplex PCR, and TCRdb kept only the in-frame ones, dropping some. The profile shows about 23,000 clones, 80% to 90% of them singletons. The CDR3 is 14 residues long. V lost 0 bases, J lost 4 bases, and 9 bases lay in between. Germline loops: CDR1 LGHNA, CDR2 YSLEER. The source was CD8+ T cells from peripheral blood mononuclear cells, collected in the first trimester of pregnancy. This receptor was taken from a female donor with multiple sclerosis, enrolled in a pregnancy study. The chain couples TRBV4-3 to TRBJ1-1; D not resolved. The CDR3 DNA follows: TGCGCCAGCAGCCAAGATAGAACGGGCACTGAAGCTTTCTTT. Its protein is CASSQDRTGTEAFF.